The 20 T cell receptor beta chains given below trace back to one sample, sequenced in a study of response to subunit inactivated influenza vaccine. TCRdb reprocessed the RT-PCR reads with MiXCR, giving one entry per CDR3 protein. The table lists some 850,000 distinct CDR3 sequences, less than 20% of them singletons, with approximately 11% in the top ten. Sequencing was performed on PBMCs from blood, taken 5 to 6 days after vaccination. The receptor set was obtained from a man in his forties or fifties who received an inactivated influenza vaccine.

The rearrangement links TRBV3-1 to TRBJ1-5; 7 bases align to TRBD1. The germline V gene has CDR1 LGHDT and CDR2 YNNKEL (reference sequence). The V and J ends lost 1 base and 7 bases, in that order; junction bases with no gene match: 4. The CDR3 loop spans 14 amino acids. The CDR3 is CASSQASGGQPQHF. The CDR3 nucleotides read TGTGCCAGCAGCCAAGCCTCAGGGGGACAGCCCCAGCATTTT. The complete variable domain, with remaining parts taken from reference TRBV3-1 and TRBJ1-5, reads DTAVSQTPKYLVTQMGNDKSIKCEQNLGHDTMYWYKQDSKKFLKIMFSYNNKELIINETVPNRFSPKSPDKAHLNLHINSLELGDSAVYFCASSQASGGQPQHFGDGTRLSIL.

This clonotype was detected a few times. The chain carries TRBV7-2 and TRBJ2-3; 11 nucleotides line up with TRBD1. With V trimmed by 4 bases and J by 6 bases, 12 bases remained unmatched. Per the germline V gene, CDR1 is SGHTA and CDR2 is FQGNSA. This CDR3 comprises 17 residues. CDR3 sequence reads: CASSSMDRGRPMDTQYF. The DNA of the CDR3 is TGTGCCAGCAGCTCTATGGACAGGGGGCGACCTATGGATACGCAGTATTTT.

The rearrangement uses TRBV6-2 or TRBV6-3 and TRBJ2-5; 9 positions agree with TRBD1. The ends lost 4 bases at V and 5 bases at J; junction bases unmatched: 17. This CDR3 contains 18 residues. The V gene's germline CDR1 is MNHEY and CDR2 SVGEGT. The CDR3 region is CASSSGTGTTGLLETQYF. Here the CDR3 DNA reads TGTGCCAGCAGTTCCGGGACAGGGACCACCGGTTTGTTGGAGACCCAGTACTTC.

The rearrangement joins TRBV7-9 to TRBJ2-4; weak D call: TRBD2 (7 bases). CDR3 length equals 14 residues. V was cut by 1 base and J by 8 bases, with 12 bases left in between. The germline gives CDR1 SEHNR, CDR2 FQNEAQ (reference sequence). Here the CDR3 DNA reads TGTGCCAGCAGCTTAGTTACAGGGAGGGACATTCAGTACTTC. Translation gives CASSLVTGRDIQYF.

This clonotype was seen only a few times. A clone one base away is much larger, so this may be a read error. The J gene is TRBJ2-3, the V gene TRBV7-2, with TRBD2 as a possible D gene (5 bases). Per germline, CDR1 SGHTA and CDR2 FQGNSA. This CDR3 spans 17 amino acids. Trimming took 2 bases from V and 1 from J, leaving 16 bases between them. The CDR3 reads CASSLTRPGLGTDTQYF. CDR3 nucleotides: TGTGCCAGCAGCTTAACCCGTCCGGGGTTGGGCACAGATACGCAGTATTTT.

V gene TRBV21-1 combines with J gene TRBJ1-5; the D call of TRBD1 is as the table states it, not checked on the DNA. TRBV21-1 is labeled a pseudogene. The CDR3 consists of 17 residues. CDR3 sequence reads: CASSKRGDRVRYQPQHF. The CDR3 region has the DNA TGTGCCAGCAGCAAACGCGGGGACAGGGTGCGGTACCAGCCCCAGCATTTT.

This clonotype was detected many times. J is TRBJ1-2 and V is TRBV12-3 or TRBV12-4; 7 bases are a match to TRBD1. The CDR3 contains 12 residues. Trimming cost V 2 bases and J 8 bases; bases outside gene matches: 2. The CDR3 protein is CASSLPGGGYTF. CDR3 nucleotides: TGTGCCAGCAGTTTACCAGGGGGAGGCTACACCTTC.

The J gene is TRBJ2-5, the V gene TRBV7-3; 10 bases are a match to TRBD2. V dropped 7 bases and J dropped 1; count of bases not matched to a gene: 6. The V gene's germline CDR1 is SGHTA and CDR2 FQGTGA. CDR3 length: 15 amino acids. The CDR3 loop reads CASTPGLAFQETQYF. CDR3 nucleotide sequence: TGTGCCAGCACCCCGGGACTAGCGTTCCAAGAGACCCAGTACTTC.

This clonotype has a handful of counts. The J gene is TRBJ2-7, the V gene TRBV20-1; 13 bases match TRBD2. This CDR3 has 15 residues. Germline V gives CDR1 DFQATT, CDR2 SNEGSKA (reference sequence). V lost 4 bases and J lost 7; bases outside the gene matches: 10. The DNA of the CDR3 is TGCAGTGCTACGGGACTAGCGGGAACCTCTGGGGAGCAGTACTTC. Its translation: CSATGLAGTSGEQYF.

Ten or more counts support this clonotype. The V call is TRBV20-1, the J call TRBJ2-5; D is possibly TRBD2 (6 bases). The CDR3 totals 13 residues. The germline V and J ends were trimmed by 6 bases and 3 bases, with 14 bases remaining between them. Germline assignment: CDR1 DFQATT and CDR2 SNEGSKA (reference sequence). Here the CDR3 DNA reads TGCAGTGCCAGAATAGGAGGGGAAGAGACCCAGTACTTC. Translating gives CSARIGGEETQYF.

This clonotype was recorded a few times. V gene TRBV10-1 combines with J gene TRBJ2-7; unclear D gene. Trimming cost V 6 bases and J 4 bases, with 16 bases left between them. Germline V gene data show CDR1 as WNHNN and CDR2 as SYGVQD (reference sequence). The CDR3 covers 14 residues. CDR3 protein: CASSTGREIYEQYF. CDR3 bases: TGCGCCAGCAGCACCGGACGAGAGATTTACGAGCAGTACTTC.

This chain joins TRBV9 and TRBJ2-1; 10 positions agree with TRBD2. Unmatched junction bases numbered 9, after V lost 1 base and J lost 8 bases. Germline lookup yields CDR1 SGDLS and CDR2 YYNGEE. This CDR3 comprises 16 residues. CDR3 region: CASSVWASGSADEQFF. DNA for the CDR3: TGTGCCAGCAGCGTATGGGCTAGCGGGAGTGCCGATGAGCAGTTCTTC.

V and J are TRBV2 and TRBJ2-3; TRBD2 matches at 8 bases. Germline V gives CDR1 SNHLY, CDR2 FYNNEI. The CDR3 extends over 18 amino acids. This CDR3 is CTLCCVSPLAGWADTQYF. For the CDR3, the DNA is TGTACCCTCTGTTGTGTGTCCCCCTTAGCGGGATGGGCAGATACGCAGTATTTT. The full variable domain, its missing parts supplied by reference TRBV2 and TRBJ2-3, is EPEVTQTPSHQVTQMGQEVILRCVPISNHLYFYWYRQILGQKVEFLVSFYNNEISEKSEIFDDQFSVERPDGSNFTLKIRSTKLEDSAMYFCTLCCVSPLAGWADTQYFGPGTRLTVL.

This clonotype was seen more than once but under ten times. The V and J genes are TRBV5-1 and TRBJ2-5, with a tentative D call TRBD2 (5 bases). Germline-derived CDR1 and CDR2 are SGHRS and YFSETQ. This CDR3 is built from 17 residues. Deletions cut 2 bases from V and 5 bases from J, with 22 bases between. The CDR3 DNA reads TGCGCCAGCAGCTTCGGGGTTTCCGGAGCGAGAGGGGAGACCCAGTACTTC. It is translated as CASSFGVSGARGETQYF.

This clonotype was seen a handful of times. V usage is TRBV5-5 and J usage is TRBJ1-1; D call uncertain. V lost 0 bases, J lost 5 bases, and 11 bases lay in between. CDR1 SGHKS and CDR2 YYEKEE come from the germline V gene (reference sequence). CDR3 size: 14 residues. The CDR3 spells CASSLGGISTEAFF. CDR3 nucleotide sequence: TGTGCCAGCAGCTTGGGGGGTATATCAACTGAAGCTTTCTTT.

V usage is TRBV5-1 and J usage is TRBJ1-3; TRBD1 might be the D (6 bases). V was pared by 1 base and J by 0 bases, with 14 bases between. Germline V gene lookup returns CDR1 SGHRS and CDR2 YFSETQ. The CDR3 has 17 residues. In DNA form, the CDR3 reads TGCGCCAGCAGCTTGACTACAGGGTCTTCCTCTGGAAACACCATATATTTT. Its protein product is CASSLTTGSSSGNTIYF.

This clonotype was detected ten times or more. The rearrangement joins TRBV19 to TRBJ2-1; 11 bases line up with TRBD1. CDR1 is LNHDA, CDR2 SQIVND, per germline (reference sequence). This CDR3 is built from 15 residues. V was clipped by 4 bases and J by 5 bases; unmatched bases: 4. As DNA, the CDR3 is TGTGCCAGTAGTAGACCGGGACAGGGGGACAATGAGCAGTTCTTC. This encodes CASSRPGQGDNEQFF.

This chain connects TRBV3-1 to TRBJ2-1; no reliable D call. The CDR3 extends over 13 amino acids. Germline values: CDR1 LGHDT, CDR2 YNNKEL (reference sequence). Trimming removed 4 bases from V and 7 bases from J, with 11 bases in between. The CDR3 here is CASSPELVNEQFF. The CDR3 DNA follows: TGTGCCAGCAGCCCCGAGCTAGTGAATGAGCAGTTCTTC.

In its sample, this clonotype was seen a few times. This chain joins TRBV5-5 and TRBJ2-2; 14 nucleotides agree with TRBD2. Germline loops: CDR1 SGHKS, CDR2 YYEKEE (reference sequence). CDR3 size: 14 residues. After removal of 5 bases from V and 6 bases from J, the junction contained 0 bases not matched to a gene. CDR3 residues: CASRGLAGAGELFF. CDR3 DNA sequence: TGTGCCAGCAGGGGACTAGCGGGAGCCGGGGAGCTGTTTTTT. The variable domain in full, with the rest retrieved from reference TRBV5-5 and TRBJ2-2, is DAGVTQSPTHLIKTRGQQVTLRCSPISGHKSVSWYQQVLGQGPQFIFQYYEKEERGRGNFPDRFSARQFPNYSSELNVNALLLGDSALYLCASRGLAGAGELFFGEGSRLTVL.

V is TRBV6-1 and J is TRBJ2-7; 8 bases line up with TRBD1. The length of the CDR3 is 14 residues. Per germline, CDR1 MNHNS and CDR2 SASEGT. Trimming at V came to 7 bases and at J to 4 bases, leaving 9 bases not matched to a gene. The CDR3 sequence: CASTHAGQGYEQYF. The CDR3 nucleotides are TGTGCCAGCACCCACGCCGGACAGGGTTACGAGCAGTACTTC.